This T cell receptor (beta chain) was sequenced in a study of blood T cell repertoires in COVID-19. In the study overall: The origin of the acute and convalescent COVID-19 samples was the United States, Italy and Spain. From T cells, B-cell-depleted T cells, or PBMCs came the material, which was cDNA or gDNA.

One Seattle source followed patients from active infection through their disease course. From germline, CDR1 is SEHNR and CDR2 FQNEAQ (reference sequence). The CDR3 extends over 15 amino acids. Trimming pared 5 bases from V and 3 bases from J, leaving 16 bases between. Under the authors' procedure: Reference gene primer amplification yielded estimated nucleated cell counts. The table came from immunoSEQ multiplex PCR; TCRdb's copy has only in-frame clones and leaves some out. The V and J calls and clone size are taken from that table; D and trimming were inferred from the DNA. Counted here are about 350,000 clones, 87% occurring once; the ten biggest clones make up over 6%.

V gene TRBV7-9 combines with J gene TRBJ1-2; perhaps TRBD1 as D (6 bases). Sequences were obtained from peripheral blood. The TCR originated in a woman aged 45-59 years with COVID-19, enrolled during active disease. This chain's CDR3 is CASSAVQGKDYGYTF. Written as DNA, the CDR3 is TGTGCCAGCAGCGCAGTCCAGGGGAAAGACTATGGCTACACCTTC.